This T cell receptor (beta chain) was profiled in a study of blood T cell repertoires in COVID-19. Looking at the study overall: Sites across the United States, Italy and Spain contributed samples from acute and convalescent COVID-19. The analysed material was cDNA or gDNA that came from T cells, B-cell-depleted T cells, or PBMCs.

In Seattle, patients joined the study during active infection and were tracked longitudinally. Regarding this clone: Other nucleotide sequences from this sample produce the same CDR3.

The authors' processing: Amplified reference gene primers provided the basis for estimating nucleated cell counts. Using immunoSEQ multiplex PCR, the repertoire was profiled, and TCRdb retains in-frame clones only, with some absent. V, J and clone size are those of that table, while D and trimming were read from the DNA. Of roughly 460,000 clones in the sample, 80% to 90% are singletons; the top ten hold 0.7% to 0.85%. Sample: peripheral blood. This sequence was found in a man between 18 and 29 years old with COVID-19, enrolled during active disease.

This CDR3 is CASSFGGGSYNEQFF. The CDR3, as DNA: TGTGCCAGCAGTTTTGGGGGGGGGTCCTACAATGAGCAGTTCTTC. The V and J genes are TRBV27 and TRBJ2-1; 7 bases align to TRBD2. Trimming took 3 bases from V and 1 from J; bases not matched to a gene: 3. The germline CDR1 and CDR2 sequences are MNHEY and SMNVEV (reference sequence). This CDR3 is 15 amino acids long.